The 14 T cell receptor beta chains reported below all come from one sample, sequenced in a study of blood T cells in healthy people across ages. Primed by a sample-barcoded 5' primer and a J-beta primer mix, a second PCR proceeded for 7 to 11 cycles. TCRdb itself ran the 5' RACE reads through MiXCR, one entry per CDR3 protein. The table shows about 640,000 distinct CDR3 sequences, with roughly 31% occurring only once. Sequenced: blood. The origin of the receptors is a woman older than 75 in good health.

The rearrangement links TRBV5-1 to TRBJ2-2; D may be TRBD1 (6 bases). The CDR3 is 16 residues long. Trimming pared 4 bases from V and 4 bases from J, leaving 17 bases between. Germline V lookup: CDR1 SGHRS, CDR2 YFSETQ. In DNA form, the CDR3 reads TGCGCCAGCAGCCTCCAGGGGTCTAAGGCCACCGGGGAGCTGTTTTTT. Encoded protein: CASSLQGSKATGELFF.

The J gene is TRBJ2-5, the V gene TRBV6-5, with D maybe TRBD2 (5 bases). CDR3 length: 15 residues. V gave up 2 bases and J gave up 11 bases, with 21 bases separating them. CDR1 is MNHEY and CDR2 is SVGAGI in the germline V gene. The CDR3: CASSYNGAVGNEQYF. CDR3 DNA sequence: TGTGCCAGCAGTTACAATGGAGCGGTGGGGAATGAGCAGTACTTC.

This clonotype was seen many times. The J gene is TRBJ2-3, the V gene TRBV20-1; D gene ambiguous. The V gene's germline CDR1 is DFQATT and CDR2 SNEGSKA (reference sequence). The length of the CDR3 is 13 residues. V shed 2 bases and J shed 2 bases, with 8 bases lying between them. Here the CDR3 DNA reads TGCAGTGCTAGAACTCAGTTCACAGATACGCAGTATTTT. This sequence encodes CSARTQFTDTQYF.

This chain connects TRBV5-1 to TRBJ2-7; D may correspond to TRBD1 or TRBD2 (5 bases each). The tail of the sequence fits TRBJ2-5 better, so the J call may be wrong. The CDR3 has 14 amino acids. CDR1 and CDR2 from the germline V gene are SGHRS and YFSETQ. CDR3 sequence (DNA): TGCGCCAGCAGCCCGCCTAGAGGGACGGAGACCCAGTACTTC. Translation: CASSPPRGTETQYF.

The chain uses TRBV30 and TRBJ1-3; no clear D gene. This CDR3 is built from 13 residues. CDR1 and CDR2 from the germline V gene are GTSNPN and SVGIG (reference sequence). Trimming took off 2 bases at V and 4 bases at J, with 9 bases between the two ends. The CDR3 region is CAWSLPPGNTIYF. In nucleotides, the CDR3 is TGTGCCTGGAGTCTACCTCCGGGAAACACCATATATTTT.

This clonotype was detected ten times or more. CDR3 in amino acids: CAWRLAGAGDTQYF. In DNA form, the CDR3 reads TGTGCCTGGAGACTAGCGGGGGCAGGTGATACGCAGTATTTT. The V and J genes are TRBV30 and TRBJ2-3; TRBD2 aligns across 11 bases. Germline assignment: CDR1 GTSNPN and CDR2 SVGIG (reference sequence). Losses at the gene ends were 3 bases for V and 6 bases for J; bases not matched to a gene: 5. The CDR3 extends over 14 amino acids.

This clonotype occurred a few times. The CDR3 DNA sequence: TGTGCCAGTATGTACATCGGCGGCAATCAGCCCCAGCATTTT. It codes for CASMYIGGNQPQHF. The V gene is TRBV6-2 or TRBV6-3, the J gene TRBJ1-5; D unresolved. The V and J ends lost 9 bases and 2 bases respectively, with 14 bases between them. CDR3 length: 14 residues. The germline gives CDR1 MNHEY, CDR2 SVGEGT.

This clonotype was counted at least ten times. The rearrangement links TRBV9 to TRBJ2-7; 9 positions match TRBD1. Germline V CDR1 and CDR2: SGDLS, YYNGEE. V shed 2 bases and J 6 bases; nucleotides not matched to a gene: 6. This CDR3 region has 14 residues. The CDR3 DNA is TGTGCCAGCAGCGTCTCCGGGACAGGGAGCGAGCAGTACTTC. Protein product: CASSVSGTGSEQYF. The full variable domain, in which reference TRBV9 and TRBJ2-7 provide the parts outside the CDR3, is DSGVTQTPKHLITATGQRVTLRCSPRSGDLSVYWYQQSLDQGLQFLIQYYNGEERAKGNILERFSAQQFPDLHSELNLSSLELGDSALYFCASSVSGTGSEQYFGPGTRLTVT.

J is TRBJ2-7 and V is TRBV29-1; TRBD2 is a possible D gene (6 bases). The CDR3 extends over 14 amino acids. V dropped 0 bases and J dropped 2 bases, with 11 bases sitting between them. Germline V CDR1 and CDR2: SQVTM, ANQGSEA. CDR3 in DNA: TGCAGCGTTGAAGACGGCGGGAATCCCTACGAGCAGTACTTC. This sequence encodes CSVEDGGNPYEQYF.

Points on this clonotype: One base away lies a much larger clone, so this may be a sequencing read error. V gene TRBV7-2 combines with J gene TRBJ2-5, with D possibly TRBD2 on 5 matching bases. This CDR3 is built from 14 residues. Germline V gene lookup returns CDR1 SGHTA and CDR2 FQGNSA. V lost 5 bases to trimming and J lost 5 bases, with 15 bases between them. The CDR3, as DNA: TGTGCCAGCAGCAATAGAGGGTTGGGGGAGACCCAGTACTTC. It codes for CASSNRGLGETQYF.

This clonotype was observed a few times. The junction differs from germline at one of its ends, possibly a read error. This rearrangement joins TRBV6-2 or TRBV6-3 to TRBJ2-2, with TRBD2 matching over 8 bases. The CDR3 covers 14 residues. CDR1 MNHEY and CDR2 SVGEGT come from the germline V gene. The CDR3 nucleotides are TGTGCCAGCAAGACTAGCGAGAACACCGGGGAGCGGTTTTTT. Its translation is CASKTSENTGERFF.

This clonotype was seen a few times. The J gene is TRBJ2-3, the V gene TRBV9, with D possibly being TRBD1 or TRBD2 (5 bases each). CDR1 and CDR2 from the germline V gene are SGDLS and YYNGEE. The CDR3 covers 15 residues. V was clipped by 6 bases and J by 3 bases, with 17 bases between them. The CDR3 nucleotides are TGTGCCAGCAACCGGGACCTGGTTGCGACAGATACGCAGTATTTT. Its protein product is CASNRDLVATDTQYF.

This clonotype was seen only a few times. A much bigger clone sits one base away, suggesting this may be a read error. This chain connects TRBV12-3 or TRBV12-4 to TRBJ2-3; no clear D. V was shortened by 5 bases and J by 8 bases, with 11 bases between the two germline ends. This CDR3 spans 12 amino acids. CDR3 amino acids: CASSRHLGTQYF. The CDR3 DNA follows: TGTGCCAGCAGTCGCCACCTGGGTACGCAGTATTTT.

Concerning this clonotype itself: A much larger clone differs from this one at a single base, so this may be a read error. This is likely a read error, given that the CDR3 carries no conserved phenylalanine or tryptophan at its end. CDR3 bases: TGTGCCAGCAGGTCCGGTTCGGCAGGGGTTGGCTACACCGTC. Translated, it gives CASRSGSAGVGYTV. The V call is TRBV6-5, the J call TRBJ1-2, with a possible D match to TRBD1 (6 bases). The germline gives CDR1 MNHEY, CDR2 SVGAGI. V was trimmed by 6 bases and J by 7 bases, leaving 18 bases between them. The CDR3 is 14 amino acids.